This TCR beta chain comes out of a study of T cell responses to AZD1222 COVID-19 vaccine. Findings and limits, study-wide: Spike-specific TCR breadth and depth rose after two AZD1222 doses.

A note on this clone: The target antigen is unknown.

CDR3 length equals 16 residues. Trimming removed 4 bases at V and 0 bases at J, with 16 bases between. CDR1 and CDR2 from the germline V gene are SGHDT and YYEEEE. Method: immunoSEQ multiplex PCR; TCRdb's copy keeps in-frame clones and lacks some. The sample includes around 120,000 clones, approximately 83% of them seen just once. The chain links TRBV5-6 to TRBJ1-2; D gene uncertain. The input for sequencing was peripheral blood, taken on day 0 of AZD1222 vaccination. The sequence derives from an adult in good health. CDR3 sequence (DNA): TGTGCCAGCAGCGCTGTCGGGCCAGAATCTAACTATGGCTACACCTTC. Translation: CASSAVGPESNYGYTF.